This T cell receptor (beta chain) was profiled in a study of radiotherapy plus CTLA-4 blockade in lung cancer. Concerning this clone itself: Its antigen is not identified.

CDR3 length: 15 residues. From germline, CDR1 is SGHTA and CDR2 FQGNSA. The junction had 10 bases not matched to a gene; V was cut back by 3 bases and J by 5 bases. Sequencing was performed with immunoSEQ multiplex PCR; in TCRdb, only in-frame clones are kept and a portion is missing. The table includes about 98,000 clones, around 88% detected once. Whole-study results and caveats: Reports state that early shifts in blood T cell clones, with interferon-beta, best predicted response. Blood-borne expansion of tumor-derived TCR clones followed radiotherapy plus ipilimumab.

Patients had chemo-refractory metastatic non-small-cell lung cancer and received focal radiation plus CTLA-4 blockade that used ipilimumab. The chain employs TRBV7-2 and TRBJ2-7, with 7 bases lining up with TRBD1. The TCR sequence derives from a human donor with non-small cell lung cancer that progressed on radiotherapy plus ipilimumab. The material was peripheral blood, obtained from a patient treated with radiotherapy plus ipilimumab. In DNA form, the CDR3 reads TGTGCCAGCAGCTTCCGGGTCAGGGGGTTCCACGAGCAGTACTTC. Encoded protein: CASSFRVRGFHEQYF.